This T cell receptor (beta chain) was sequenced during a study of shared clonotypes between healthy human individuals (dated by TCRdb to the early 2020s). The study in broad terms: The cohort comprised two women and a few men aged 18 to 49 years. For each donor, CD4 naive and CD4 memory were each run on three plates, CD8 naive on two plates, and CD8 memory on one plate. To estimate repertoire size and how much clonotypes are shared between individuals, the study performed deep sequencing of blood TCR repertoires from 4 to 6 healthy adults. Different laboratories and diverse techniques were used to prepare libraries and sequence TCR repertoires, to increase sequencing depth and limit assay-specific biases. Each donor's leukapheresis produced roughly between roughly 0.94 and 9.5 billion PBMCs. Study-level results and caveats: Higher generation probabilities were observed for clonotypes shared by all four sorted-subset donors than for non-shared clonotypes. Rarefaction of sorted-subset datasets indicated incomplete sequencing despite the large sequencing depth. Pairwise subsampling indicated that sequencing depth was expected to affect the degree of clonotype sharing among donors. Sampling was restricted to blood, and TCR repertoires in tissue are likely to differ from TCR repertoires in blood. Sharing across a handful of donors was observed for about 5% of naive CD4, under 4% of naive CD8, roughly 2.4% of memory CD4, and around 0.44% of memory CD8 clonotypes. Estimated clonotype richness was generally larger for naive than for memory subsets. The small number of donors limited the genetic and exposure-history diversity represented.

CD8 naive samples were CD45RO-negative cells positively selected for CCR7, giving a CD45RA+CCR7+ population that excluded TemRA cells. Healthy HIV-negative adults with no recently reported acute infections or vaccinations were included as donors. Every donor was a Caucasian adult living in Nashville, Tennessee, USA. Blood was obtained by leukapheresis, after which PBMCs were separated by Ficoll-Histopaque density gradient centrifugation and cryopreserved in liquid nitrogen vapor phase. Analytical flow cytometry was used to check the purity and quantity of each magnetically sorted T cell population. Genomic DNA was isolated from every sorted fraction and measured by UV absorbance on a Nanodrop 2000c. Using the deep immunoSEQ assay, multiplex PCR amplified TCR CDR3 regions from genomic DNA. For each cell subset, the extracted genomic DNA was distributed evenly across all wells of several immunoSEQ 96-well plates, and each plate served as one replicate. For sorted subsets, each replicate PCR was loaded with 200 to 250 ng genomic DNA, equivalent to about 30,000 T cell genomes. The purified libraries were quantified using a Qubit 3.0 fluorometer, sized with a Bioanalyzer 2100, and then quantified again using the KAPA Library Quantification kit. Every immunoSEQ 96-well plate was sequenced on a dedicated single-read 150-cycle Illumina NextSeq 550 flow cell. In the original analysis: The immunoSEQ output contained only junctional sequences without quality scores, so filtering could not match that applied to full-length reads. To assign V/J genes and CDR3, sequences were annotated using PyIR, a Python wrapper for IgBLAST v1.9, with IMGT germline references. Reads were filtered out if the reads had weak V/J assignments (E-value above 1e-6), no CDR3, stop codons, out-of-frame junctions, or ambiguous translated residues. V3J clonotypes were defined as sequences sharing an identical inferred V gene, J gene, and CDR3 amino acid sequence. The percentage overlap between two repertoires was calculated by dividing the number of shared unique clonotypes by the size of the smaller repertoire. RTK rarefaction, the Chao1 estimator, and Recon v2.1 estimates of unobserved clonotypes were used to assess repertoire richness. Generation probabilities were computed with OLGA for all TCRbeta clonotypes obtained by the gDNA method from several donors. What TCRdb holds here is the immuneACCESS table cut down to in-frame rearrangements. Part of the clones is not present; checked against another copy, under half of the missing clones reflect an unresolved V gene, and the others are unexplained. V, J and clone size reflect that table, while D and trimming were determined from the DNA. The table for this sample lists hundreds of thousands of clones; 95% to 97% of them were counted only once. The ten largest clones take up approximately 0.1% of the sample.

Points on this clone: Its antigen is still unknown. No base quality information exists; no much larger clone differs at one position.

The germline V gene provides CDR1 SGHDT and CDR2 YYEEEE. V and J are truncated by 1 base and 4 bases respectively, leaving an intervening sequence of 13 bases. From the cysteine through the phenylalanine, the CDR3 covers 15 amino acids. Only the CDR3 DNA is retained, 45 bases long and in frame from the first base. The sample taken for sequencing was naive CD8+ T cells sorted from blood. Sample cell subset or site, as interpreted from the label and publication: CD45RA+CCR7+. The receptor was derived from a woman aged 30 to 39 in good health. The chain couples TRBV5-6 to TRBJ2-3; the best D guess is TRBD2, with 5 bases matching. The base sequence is TGTGCCAGCAGCTTGCGAGGGAGCTTGGCAGATACGCAGTATTTT. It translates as CASSLRGSLADTQYF.